The 20 T cell receptor beta chains below were found in one sample sequenced in a study of cytomegalovirus exposure and HLA in healthy donors. This PCR relied on a set of 60 Vbeta primers and 13 Jbeta primers. Here immunoSEQ multiplex PCR was the method, and the copy in TCRdb shows in-frame clones only, minus some. The sample records some 140,000 clones, 75% to 90% being singletons. Sequencing input: PBMCs. The receptors originated from a woman aged 25 to 45 in good health and CMV-seropositive.

The rearrangement links TRBV10-3 to TRBJ2-1, with TRBD1 identical over 8 bases. V dropped 6 bases and J dropped 4; count of bases not matched to a gene: 8. This CDR3 spans 15 amino acids. The V gene's germline CDR1 is ENHRY and CDR2 SYGVKD. Written as DNA, the CDR3 is TGTGCCATCAGAGGTGGACAGGGCACATACAATGAGCAGTTCTTC. Its translation: CAIRGGQGTYNEQFF.

This clone was counted a single time. The chain links TRBV2 to TRBJ2-5, with D perhaps TRBD1 (6 bases). This CDR3 contains 14 residues. CDR1 is SNHLY, CDR2 FYNNEI, per germline. Trimming stripped 10 bases from V and 2 bases from J, with 17 bases between. The CDR3 nucleotides are TGTGCCACAGGGAATCAGGGGCTTCAAGAGACCCAGTACTTC. Translation gives CATGNQGLQETQYF.

This chain joins TRBV7-3 and TRBJ2-1; 8 bases match TRBD1. The CDR3 consists of 14 residues. Germline CDR1 is SGHTA and CDR2 is FQGTGA. J gave up 5 bases and V 5 bases, and 5 bases lay outside the gene matches. The CDR3 nucleotides read TGTGCCAGCAGCCCCCAGGGGGCGAACAATGAGCAGTTCTTC. Amino acid sequence: CASSPQGANNEQFF.

The chain recombines TRBV19 with TRBJ1-3; D gene ambiguous. This CDR3 has 16 residues. Germline lookup yields CDR1 LNHDA and CDR2 SQIVND (reference sequence). V gave up 5 bases and J gave up 0 bases, with 14 bases separating them. The CDR3: CASSRLPSSSGNTIYF. The CDR3 DNA follows: TGTGCCAGTAGTCGACTGCCTTCGAGCTCTGGAAACACCATATATTTT.

The J gene is TRBJ2-1, the V gene TRBV19; D ambiguous. Between the trimmed V and J ends, which lost 4 bases and 2 bases, there was a span of 15 bases. This CDR3 contains 16 residues. Per germline, CDR1 LNHDA and CDR2 SQIVND (reference sequence). CDR3 DNA sequence: TGTGCCAGTAGTAAACAGACAACCGTCCCCTACAATGAGCAGTTCTTC. It encodes CASSKQTTVPYNEQFF.

The chain is built from TRBV9 and TRBJ1-6; D ambiguous. Germline CDR1 and CDR2: SGDLS and YYNGEE. The CDR3 totals 13 residues. Trimming shortened V by 0 bases and J by 7 bases, and 5 bases separated the two germline ends. This chain's CDR3 is CASSVDSNSPLHF. CDR3 sequence (DNA): TGTGCCAGCAGCGTAGACAGCAATTCACCCCTCCACTTT.

This clone is a singleton in its sample. An end of the junction does not agree with germline; a read error may underlie this. The chain joins TRBV11-3 to TRBJ2-5; D perhaps matches TRBD1 (6 bases). CDR1 and CDR2 from the germline V gene are SGHNT and YENEEA. This CDR3 comprises 12 residues. The CDR3 spells CPSNRVEETQYF. The CDR3 nucleotides read TGCCCCTCGAACAGGGTAGAAGAGACCCAGTACTTC.

The chain joins TRBV7-2 to TRBJ2-5; D is unclear. With 1 base removed from V and 5 bases from J, the gap between germline ends came to 5 bases. Germline-derived CDR1 and CDR2 are SGHTA and FQGNSA. The CDR3 covers 12 residues. DNA of the CDR3: TGTGCCAGCAGCTTAGACCGGGAGACCCAGTACTTC. This translates into CASSLDRETQYF.

This clone was found a few times. The chain combines TRBV6-5 with TRBJ2-1; TRBD1 matches 7 bases. CDR1 is MNHEY, CDR2 SVGAGI, per germline. Trimming cost V 6 bases and J 9 bases; bases outside gene matches: 5. This CDR3 has 12 amino acids. The DNA of the CDR3 is TGTGCCAGCAGACGGACAGGAAGTGAGCAGTTCTTC. Amino acid sequence: CASRRTGSEQFF.

This chain links TRBV2 with TRBJ1-1; possible D gene TRBD1, 5 bases. Germline lookup yields CDR1 SNHLY and CDR2 FYNNEI. The V gene lost 8 bases and the J gene lost 0 bases, with 10 bases spanning the gap. The CDR3 extends over 13 amino acids. The CDR3 loop reads CASGSTVNTEAFF. The DNA for the CDR3 is TGTGCCAGCGGATCGACAGTGAACACTGAAGCTTTCTTT. Using reference TRBV2 and TRBJ1-1 for the parts outside the CDR3, the full variable domain is EPEVTQTPSHQVTQMGQEVILRCVPISNHLYFYWYRQILGQKVEFLVSFYNNEISEKSEIFDDQFSVERPDGSNFTLKIRSTKLEDSAMYFCASGSTVNTEAFFGQGTRLTVV.

The chain uses TRBV7-9 and TRBJ2-5; TRBD2 aligns across 15 bases. From germline, CDR1 is SEHNR and CDR2 FQNEAQ (reference sequence). The CDR3 length is 16 residues. Unmatched junction bases numbered 3, after V lost 5 bases and J lost 2 bases. The CDR3, as DNA: TGTGCCAGCAGCCTTGGACTAGCGGGAGGGCAAGAGACCCAGTACTTC. Its protein is CASSLGLAGGQETQYF.

This clone was found a few times. V usage is TRBV6-1 and J usage is TRBJ1-1; 10 bases fit TRBD1. The CDR3 has 14 residues. Trimming cost V 4 bases and J 9 bases; bases outside gene matches: 8. CDR1 is MNHNS, CDR2 SASEGT, per germline. The chain's CDR3 is CASSGGTGVGKAFF. Written as DNA, the CDR3 is TGTGCCAGCAGTGGGGGGACAGGGGTAGGCAAAGCTTTCTTT.

The rearrangement links TRBV10-3 to TRBJ1-1, with TRBD1 matching over 7 bases. Trimming removed 3 bases from V and 1 base from J; junction bases left unmatched: 2. CDR1 ENHRY and CDR2 SYGVKD come from the germline V gene. CDR3 length: 14 amino acids. CDR3 sequence (DNA): TGTGCCATCAGTGACAGGGGGACGAACACTGAAGCTTTCTTT. This sequence encodes CAISDRGTNTEAFF.

The genes are TRBV20-1 and TRBJ1-4; unclear D gene. V was clipped by 3 bases and J by 8 bases, with 7 bases between them. This CDR3 region has 11 residues. Germline V gene lookup returns CDR1 DFQATT and CDR2 SNEGSKA (reference sequence). The CDR3 protein is CSARRSEKLFF. The CDR3 coding sequence is TGCAGTGCTAGGAGGTCGGAAAAACTGTTTTTT.

The chain couples TRBV2 to TRBJ1-2, with unresolved D. This CDR3 is 14 amino acids long. The V and J ends lost 3 bases and 0 bases respectively, with 8 bases between them. Germline CDR1 and CDR2: SNHLY and FYNNEI. The DNA of the CDR3 is TGTGCCAGCAGTGAGGTGGCAGCTAACTATGGCTACACCTTC. Encoded protein: CASSEVAANYGYTF.

The rearrangement links TRBV30 to TRBJ2-7; the D is unclear. CDR1 is GTSNPN, CDR2 SVGIG, per germline (reference sequence). V lost 5 bases to trimming and J lost 6 bases, with 11 bases between them. The CDR3 totals 11 residues. CDR3 loop: CAWGPLGEQYF. The CDR3, as DNA: TGTGCCTGGGGGCCCCTGGGCGAGCAGTACTTC.

The V gene is TRBV7-8, the J gene TRBJ2-3, with TRBD1 identical over 8 bases. Germline V CDR1 and CDR2: SGHVS, FQNEAQ. The V segment lost 1 base and the J segment 4 bases; nucleotides outside the gene matches: 16. CDR3 size: 19 residues. This CDR3 is CASSLGRWGSGGASDTQYF. The CDR3 coding sequence is TGTGCCAGCAGCTTAGGGAGATGGGGGTCAGGGGGCGCCTCAGATACGCAGTATTTT.

This clone was seen only once. The chain uses TRBV30 and TRBJ2-5; no reliable D call. The CDR3 contains 12 residues. Germline CDR1 reads GTSNPN; CDR2 reads SVGIG (reference sequence). Trimming took off 2 bases at V and 2 bases at J, with 6 bases between the two ends. As DNA, the CDR3 is TGTGCCTGGAGTACACCTCAAGAGACCCAGTACTTC. This translates into CAWSTPQETQYF.

The chain carries TRBV7-9 and TRBJ1-3, with unresolved D. Trimming cost V 5 bases and J 2 bases, with 7 bases left between them. The CDR3 length is 13 residues. Germline V gene sequence: CDR1 SEHNR, CDR2 FQNEAQ (reference sequence). CDR3 bases: TGTGCCAGCAGCCCATCAGCTGGAAACACCATATATTTT. It is translated as CASSPSAGNTIYF.

The chain uses TRBV5-4 and TRBJ2-5; the D gene is possibly TRBD1 (6 bases). The CDR3 length is 13 residues. Germline lookup yields CDR1 SGHNT and CDR2 YYREEE (reference sequence). The V gene lost 4 bases and the J gene lost 2 bases, with 9 bases spanning the gap. CDR3 nucleotides: TGTGCCAGCAGCGTAGGACAGCAAGAGACCCAGTACTTC. Its translation is CASSVGQQETQYF.